A single sample gave rise to the 5 T cell receptor beta chains below, sequenced in a study of early stage breast cancer tumors. The repertoire was sequenced with immunoSEQ multiplex PCR; TCRdb's copy has only in-frame clones and lacks some. The table has about 19,000 clones, around four fifths seen once. The sample consisted of blood. The receptors derive from a person between 65 and 79 years old with breast cancer.

The rearrangement joins TRBV6-5 to TRBJ1-5, with TRBD1 identical over 8 bases. Germline lookup yields CDR1 MNHEY and CDR2 SVGAGI. With V trimmed by 5 bases and J by 0 bases, 3 bases remained unmatched. The CDR3 consists of 15 residues. The CDR3: CASSGQGNSNQPQHF. The CDR3 DNA follows: TGTGCCAGCAGTGGACAGGGCAATAGCAATCAGCCCCAGCATTTT.

A few counts support this clone. This chain uses TRBV5-1 with TRBJ2-1, with 7 bases fitting TRBD1. The CDR3 sequence is 13 residues long. The V segment lost 0 bases and the J segment 7 bases; nucleotides outside the gene matches: 1. The germline CDR1 and CDR2 sequences are SGHRS and YFSETQ. The CDR3 sequence: CASSLGQGNEQFF. In DNA, the CDR3 is TGCGCCAGCAGCTTGGGACAGGGAAATGAGCAGTTCTTC.

This chain uses TRBV5-1 with TRBJ2-7, with 7 bases that match TRBD1. The CDR3 spans 16 residues. CDR1 and CDR2 from the germline V gene are SGHRS and YFSETQ. J was trimmed by 2 bases and V by 0 bases; bases with no gene match: 8. As DNA, the CDR3 is TGCGCCAGCAGCTTGGAAGGGGGCAGTCCCCCCTACGAGCAGTACTTC. Its protein is CASSLEGGSPPYEQYF.

The chain combines TRBV28 with TRBJ2-7; tentatively, D is TRBD2 (6 bases). Germline V gene lookup returns CDR1 MDHEN and CDR2 SYDVKM. CDR3 length: 13 residues. The V end lost 6 bases, the J end lost 2 bases, and 11 bases lay between the germline ends. The CDR3 region is CASSPDYPYEQYF. The CDR3 coding sequence is TGTGCCAGCAGCCCGGACTACCCCTACGAGCAGTACTTC. The full variable domain, in which reference TRBV28 and TRBJ2-7 provide the parts outside the CDR3, is DVKVTQSSRYLVKRTGEKVFLECVQDMDHENMFWYRQDPGLGLRLIYFSYDVKMKEKGDIPEGYSVSREKKERFSLILESASTNQTSMYLCASSPDYPYEQYFGPGTRLTVT.

The V gene is TRBV6-1, the J gene TRBJ2-7; tentatively, D is TRBD1 (6 bases). Germline V gene lookup returns CDR1 MNHNS and CDR2 SASEGT. This CDR3 comprises 13 residues. Trimming stripped 6 bases from V and 3 bases from J, with 12 bases between. The CDR3 coding sequence is TGTGCCAGCAGATTAGGGGGAGACTACGAGCAGTACTTC. Translating gives CASRLGGDYEQYF.